The 2 T cell receptor beta chains reported below all come from one sample, sequenced in a study of brain T cells in children with intractable seizures. The time point: blood from clinic visit 5 months post-surgery; TSC patient then seizure free. Clones were read by immunoSEQ multiplex PCR, and TCRdb kept only the in-frame ones, dropping some. The repertoire holds under 400,000 clones, about 93% seen once, with around 6% in the top ten. This material consisted of peripheral blood, taken more than 4 months after surgery. Source of these receptors: a boy in the first two years of life with tuberous sclerosis and intractable seizures.

The chain has TRBV19 and TRBJ1-4; 7 bases fit TRBD1. This CDR3 is built from 14 residues. Germline CDR1 reads LNHDA; CDR2 reads SQIVND (reference sequence). Trimming took 3 bases from V and 5 from J; bases not matched to a gene: 3. The CDR3 is CASSMGQLNEKLFF. The CDR3 DNA sequence: TGTGCCAGTAGTATGGGACAGTTAAATGAAAAACTGTTTTTT.

The V call is TRBV19, the J call TRBJ2-7; tentatively, D is TRBD1 (5 bases). Per the germline V gene, CDR1 is LNHDA and CDR2 is SQIVND (reference sequence). The CDR3 runs to 15 residues. Trimming cost V 5 bases and J 2 bases, with 16 bases left between them. The CDR3 reads CASSGQGLHAYEQYF. Here the CDR3 DNA reads TGTGCCAGTAGTGGGCAGGGTCTTCATGCCTACGAGCAGTACTTC.